This T cell receptor (beta chain) is drawn from a study of blood T cell repertoires in COVID-19 (dated by TCRdb to about 2020). Regarding the study in general: Samples from collaborators originated in the United States, Italy and Spain and spanned both the acute and convalescent phases of COVID-19. A freely available public database, intended as a resource for researchers studying the immune response to SARS-CoV-2, is where the repertoires were released. Where HLA class I and class II types were available, the types were taken from metadata supplied by the sample provider, not from assay-based typing. The sample metadata nearly always contained a de-identified subject ID, COVID-19 status, age in years and sex. The prospective study material was composed of cDNA or gDNA derived from T cells, B-cell-depleted T cells, or PBMCs. The samples were drawn from the first 160 participants of the ongoing ImmuneRACE study and from 1,254 subjects provided by 6 global collaborators. Subjects who had been exposed to COVID-19, were actively infected with it, or had recovered from it provided the deeply sampled blood TCRbeta repertoires that made up the dataset.

What the authors observed across the whole study: The quantity of clinical and demographic metadata differed by source and by participant and was supplied without curation.

This clone occurred once. Its antigen target is currently unknown. No much larger clonotype is one base removed from it; base qualities were not supplied. TCRbeta CDR3 regions were amplified from genomic DNA using the immunoSEQ Assay, a bias-controlled multiplex PCR. Per the source publication's procedure: Nucleated cell counts per sample were estimated from amplification of reference gene primers within the assay. To quantify the absolute abundance of each unique TCRbeta CDR3 rearrangement, sequence reads were collapsed and filtered. For each sample, productive Simpson clonality was calculated as the square root of Simpson's diversity index over productive rearrangements. The clones in this table, taken by TCRdb from immuneACCESS, are in-frame only. Not every clone is retained; where verified, under half of the shortfall comes from an unresolved V gene, and the cause of the rest is unknown. The V and J calls and the clone size are those of that table, but D and trimming were determined from the DNA. For this sample there are roughly 310,000 clones; about 91% appear just once. The ten largest clones take up approximately 9.8% of the sample.

Via the germline V gene, CDR1 is SGDLS and CDR2 YYNGEE. From the cysteine up to the phenylalanine, the CDR3 has a length of 16 residues. This entry keeps only the CDR3 DNA: 48 bases, framed from base 1. The germline V end is reduced by 0 bases and the J end by 1 base; junction bases left unmatched: 6. In the prospective study, participants were about 18 to 89 years old, resided in 20 to 30 geographic areas of the United States, and were enrolled through a virtual design. In the prospective study, participants were assigned to cohorts based on the clinical history participants reported in a screening survey and a study questionnaire. Recovered participants in ImmuneRACE Cohort 3 were defined as having two consecutive negative NP/OP PCR tests, clearance from a healthcare professional, or resolution of symptoms. In the prospective study, whole blood, serum and a nasopharyngeal or oropharyngeal swab were collected from each participant by mobile phlebotomists. Prospective study participants could optionally give additional blood draws and questionnaires over an approximately two-month period. Before DNA extraction, prospective study blood samples were shipped either frozen or at room temperature.

The chain is made from TRBV9 and TRBJ2-5; 7 junctional bases match TRBD2. This clonotype was sampled from a woman aged 40 to 49 who had recovered from COVID-19. The source material was PBMCs or T cells enriched from blood (not recorded which). Read as DNA, the sequence is TGTGCCAGCAGCGTAGATTTGACTAGCAGCCAAGAGACCCAGTACTTC. Its protein is CASSVDLTSSQETQYF.